What follows are 26 T cell receptor beta chains derived from one specimen sequenced in a study of a mutant IDH1 vaccine in newly diagnosed glioma. What these receptors recognize is not known. Measured with immunoSEQ multiplex PCR; TCRdb has only the in-frame clones, and not every one. The sample has tens of thousands of clones; 65% to 85% are singletons. The time point is: week 47, end of study. With topical imiquimod, each dose of the vaccine consisted of 300 ug of mutant IDH1 20-mer peptide. Material: PBMCs, obtained from a glioma patient whose treatment included an IDH1 peptide vaccine. These receptors were obtained from a woman aged 25 to 39 with glioma. Some clones in this sample may be carry-over from other donors' samples.

The chain has TRBV27 and TRBJ1-2, with TRBD1 matching over 11 bases. The CDR3 extends over 14 amino acids. Germline CDR1 is MNHEY and CDR2 is SMNVEV (reference sequence). The junction had 6 bases not matched to a gene; V was cut back by 5 bases and J by 7 bases. This chain's CDR3 is CASSAGTGGLGYTF. CDR3 DNA: TGTGCCAGCAGTGCCGGGACAGGGGGGCTTGGCTACACCTTC.

The CDR3 DNA reads TGTGCCAGCACATTCGCGGGGGGAGATCAGCCCCAGCATTTT. It is translated as CASTFAGGDQPQHF. The V call is TRBV6-6, the J call TRBJ1-5; possible D gene TRBD1, 5 bases. Trimming cost V 7 bases and J 5 bases, with 15 bases left between them. CDR3 length: 14 residues. Germline CDR1 and CDR2: MNHNY and SVGAGI (reference sequence).

CDR3 protein: CASSPQARGGSGNTIYF. CDR3 nucleotide sequence: TGCGCCAGCAGCCCTCAAGCCAGGGGGGGGTCTGGAAACACCATATATTTT. The chain joins TRBV5-1 to TRBJ1-3; TRBD1 aligns across 7 bases. The CDR3 is 17 residues long. Germline V gives CDR1 SGHRS, CDR2 YFSETQ. V was clipped by 4 bases and J by 1 base; unmatched bases: 11. The full variable domain, rest sourced from reference TRBV5-1 and TRBJ1-3, is KAGVTQTPRYLIKTRGQQVTLSCSPISGHRSVSWYQQTPGQGLQFLFEYFSETQRNKGNFPGRFSGRQFSNSRSEMNVSTLELGDSALYLCASSPQARGGSGNTIYFGEGSWLTVV.

The V call is TRBV19, the J call TRBJ1-4; D ambiguous. CDR1 and CDR2 (germline): LNHDA, SQIVND (reference sequence). This CDR3 has 15 amino acids. V dropped 1 base and J dropped 7 bases, with 13 bases sitting between them. The CDR3 loop is CASSIGQRYFEKLFF. CDR3 coding DNA: TGTGCCAGTAGTATAGGGCAGCGATATTTTGAAAAACTGTTTTTT.

The chain joins TRBV5-6 to TRBJ2-6; D is ambiguous. Trimming stripped 1 base from V and 2 bases from J, with 10 bases between. CDR3 length: 16 residues. Germline V gene data show CDR1 as SGHDT and CDR2 as YYEEEE. The CDR3 DNA reads TGTGCCAGCAGCTTGAGCTTGAACGCTGGGGCCAACGTCCTGACTTTC. Protein: CASSLSLNAGANVLTF.

The chain employs TRBV30 and TRBJ1-5; D gene uncertain. Deletions cut 0 bases from V and 4 bases from J, with 13 bases between. Looked up from germline, CDR1 is GTSNPN and CDR2 is SVGIG (reference sequence). This CDR3 has 15 residues. CDR3 sequence (DNA): TGTGCCTGGAGTGTACCGGGATCGGGGAATCAGCCCCAGCATTTT. It encodes CAWSVPGSGNQPQHF.

This chain joins TRBV7-9 and TRBJ2-1, with 10 bases that match TRBD2. Trimming removed 4 bases from V and 9 bases from J; junction bases left unmatched: 18. The CDR3 contains 18 residues. The germline gives CDR1 SEHNR, CDR2 FQNEAQ (reference sequence). The CDR3 region has the DNA TGTGCCAGCAGCTCATCGAGAAGGATCCCAGCGGGAGGGGGTGAGCAGTTCTTC. It yields the protein CASSSSRRIPAGGGEQFF.

The V call is TRBV27, the J call TRBJ1-5; D not certain. The V and J ends lost 7 bases and 3 bases respectively, with 16 bases between them. CDR3 size: 15 residues. Germline CDR1 is MNHEY and CDR2 is SMNVEV (reference sequence). This CDR3 is CASTLRFSNNQPQHF. The CDR3 region has the DNA TGTGCCAGCACCTTGCGATTCTCTAACAATCAGCCCCAGCATTTT.

This chain connects TRBV4-1 to TRBJ1-1; D perhaps matches TRBD1 (5 bases). CDR1 and CDR2 (germline): MGHRA, YSYEKL. The CDR3 contains 12 residues. V was clipped by 4 bases and J by 11 bases, with 14 bases between them. CDR3 region: CASSLAAGVAFF. The DNA of the CDR3 is TGCGCCAGCAGCCTAGCGGCGGGGGTGGCTTTCTTT.

The chain couples TRBV28 to TRBJ1-1, with 9 bases identical to TRBD1. The CDR3 is made up of 15 amino acids. With V trimmed by 5 bases and J by 2 bases, 6 bases remained unmatched. Germline loops: CDR1 MDHEN, CDR2 SYDVKM. The CDR3 here is CASSVPGQGNTEAFF. The CDR3 DNA is TGTGCCAGCAGTGTGCCGGGACAGGGAAACACTGAAGCTTTCTTT.

The V gene is TRBV4-1, the J gene TRBJ2-2; 7 positions match TRBD2. V shed 4 bases and J 8 bases; nucleotides not matched to a gene: 7. Germline values: CDR1 MGHRA, CDR2 YSYEKL. This CDR3 comprises 14 residues. CDR3 DNA sequence: TGCGCCAGCAGCCTCCCGAATAGCGGGGGGGAGCTGTTTTTT. It codes for CASSLPNSGGELFF.

V is TRBV6-5 and J is TRBJ1-1; a possible D gene is TRBD1 (6 bases). The CDR3 is made up of 15 amino acids. Germline CDR1 MNHEY, CDR2 SVGAGI. The ends were cut back, 0 bases at V and 1 base at J, with 9 bases in the middle. CDR3 region: CASSYSARGNTEAFF. The CDR3 bases are TGTGCCAGCAGTTACTCGGCCAGGGGGAACACTGAAGCTTTCTTT.

The chain is built from TRBV11-2 and TRBJ2-1; TRBD2 aligns across 7 bases. The CDR3 is 16 residues long. The J segment lost 1 base and the V segment lost 7 bases, leaving 10 bases of the junction unmatched. In germline, CDR1 is SGHAT, CDR2 FQNNGV. CDR3 residues: CASTPTWGGSYNEQFF. The CDR3 bases are TGTGCCAGCACCCCAACCTGGGGGGGGTCCTACAATGAGCAGTTCTTC. Full variable domain (rest looked up from reference TRBV11-2 and TRBJ2-1): EAGVAQSPRYKIIEKRQSVAFWCNPISGHATLYWYQQILGQGPKLLIQFQNNGVVDDSQLPKDRFSAERLKGVDSTLKIQPAKLEDSAVYLCASTPTWGGSYNEQFFGPGTRLTVL.

The chain is built from TRBV19 and TRBJ2-3, with 9 bases lining up with TRBD1. The CDR3 has 13 amino acids. From germline, CDR1 is LNHDA and CDR2 SQIVND (reference sequence). The ends lost 6 bases at V and 3 bases at J; junction bases unmatched: 1. The CDR3 nucleotides read TGTGCCAGTAGGGGACAGGGTACAGATACGCAGTATTTT. This sequence encodes CASRGQGTDTQYF.

This sequence joins TRBV27 and TRBJ2-1, with 7 bases lining up with TRBD2. CDR3 length: 17 residues. Germline trimming cut 3 bases from V and 0 bases from J; bases unmatched to any gene: 8. Germline V CDR1 and CDR2: MNHEY, SMNVEV (reference sequence). Here the CDR3 reads CASSLGGWESSYNEQFF. As DNA, the CDR3 is TGTGCCAGCAGTTTGGGGGGGTGGGAAAGCTCCTACAATGAGCAGTTCTTC.

The V call is TRBV9, the J call TRBJ1-2, with D unclear. CDR1 SGDLS and CDR2 YYNGEE come from the germline V gene. V lost 9 bases and J 6 bases, leaving 12 bases between the germline ends. The CDR3 extends over 11 amino acids. The CDR3 sequence: CATRGKDGYTF. CDR3 in DNA: TGTGCCACGCGGGGAAAGGATGGCTACACCTTC.

The rearrangement joins TRBV10-3 to TRBJ1-5, with D hard to call. Germline assignment: CDR1 ENHRY and CDR2 SYGVKD. CDR3 length: 16 residues. V shed 7 bases and J shed 1 base, with 17 bases lying between them. This CDR3 is CAINKGPLGSNQPQHF. DNA of the CDR3: TGTGCCATCAACAAAGGACCCCTCGGCAGCAATCAGCCCCAGCATTTT.

The V gene is TRBV18, the J gene TRBJ1-2; 8 nucleotides match TRBD1. There are 15 residues in the CDR3. Germline loops: CDR1 KGHSH, CDR2 LQKENI. V lost 0 bases to trimming and J lost 4 bases; unmatched junction nucleotides: 4. The CDR3 nucleotides read TGTGCCAGCTCACCACCGGACAGGGTGGGCTATGGCTACACCTTC. It is translated as CASSPPDRVGYGYTF.

Only one count was recorded for this clone. This chain links TRBV2 with TRBJ2-5; TRBD2 matches at 7 bases. V gave up 8 bases and J gave up 4 bases; unmatched junction bases: 7. The CDR3 is 13 residues long. CDR1 and CDR2 from the germline V gene are SNHLY and FYNNEI. CDR3 amino acids: CASAKLAGETQYF. CDR3 nucleotide sequence: TGTGCCAGCGCTAAATTAGCGGGAGAGACCCAGTACTTC.

V and J are TRBV18 and TRBJ1-1; 7 positions match TRBD1. Germline V CDR1 and CDR2: KGHSH, LQKENI. CDR3 size: 13 residues. The J segment lost 6 bases and the V segment lost 6 bases, leaving 7 bases of the junction unmatched. CDR3 protein: CASSPGQDPEAFF. Written as DNA, the CDR3 is TGTGCCAGCTCCCCCGGACAGGACCCTGAAGCTTTCTTT.

The CDR3 loop is CASSLADYEQYF. The CDR3 DNA sequence: TGTGCCAGCAGCCTCGCCGACTACGAGCAGTACTTC. The chain links TRBV4-2 to TRBJ2-7; no clear D. V gave up 4 bases and J gave up 3 bases, with 7 bases separating them. The CDR3 extends over 12 amino acids. The germline gives CDR1 LGHNA, CDR2 YNFKEQ.

The CDR3 here is CASSLPRSGANVLTF. For the CDR3, the DNA is TGTGCCAGCAGCTTACCCAGGTCTGGGGCCAACGTCCTGACTTTC. V usage is TRBV11-2 and J usage is TRBJ2-6; no definite D call. Per germline, CDR1 SGHAT and CDR2 FQNNGV. The CDR3 has 15 amino acids. Trimming removed 2 bases at V and 1 base at J, with 6 bases between.

In this sample, this clone turned up a few times. The rearrangement links TRBV7-9 to TRBJ2-2; D is unclear. Trimming removed 8 bases from V and 6 bases from J, with 10 bases in between. CDR1 and CDR2 (germline): SEHNR, FQNEAQ (reference sequence). The CDR3 contains 12 residues. CDR3 loop: CASGQTSGELFF. Written as DNA, the CDR3 is TGTGCCAGCGGTCAGACGTCCGGGGAGCTGTTTTTT.

This clone is medium-sized (0.01 to 0.1%) by share. The genes are TRBV6-6 and TRBJ1-1; D is uncertain. Per germline, CDR1 MNHNY and CDR2 SVGAGI (reference sequence). This CDR3 has 14 amino acids. V lost 4 bases, J lost 3 bases, and 12 bases lay in between. CDR3 nucleotide sequence: TGTGCCAGCAGTTTCACCGGGCCCGACACTGAAGCTTTCTTT. This gives the protein CASSFTGPDTEAFF.

The V and J genes are TRBV6-1 and TRBJ1-1; tentatively, D is TRBD1 (6 bases). V was trimmed by 2 bases and J by 3 bases, leaving 10 bases between them. The germline CDR1 and CDR2 sequences are MNHNS and SASEGT. This CDR3 spans 14 amino acids. This CDR3 reads CASSELGAHTEAFF. Written as DNA, the CDR3 is TGTGCCAGCAGTGAACTGGGGGCCCACACTGAAGCTTTCTTT.

The chain couples TRBV5-6 to TRBJ2-1; 12 nucleotides align to TRBD2. Germline values: CDR1 SGHDT, CDR2 YYEEEE. Losses at the gene ends were 2 bases for V and 4 bases for J; bases not matched to a gene: 4. CDR3 length equals 16 residues. The chain's CDR3 is CASSLGLAGLYNEQFF. The CDR3 DNA reads as TGTGCCAGCAGCTTAGGACTAGCGGGGCTTTACAATGAGCAGTTCTTC.